The entry that follows covers one TCR beta chain sequence. What it binds is not known. This sample stems from a study of beta chain features in type 1 diabetes. Study-level points and caveats: Shorter TCRB CDR3s, moderately but significantly so, were found in Type 1 diabetes patients in all four CD4+ subsets. In cDNA sequencing, cells with high TCR expression could be over-represented.

The sequenced template was cDNA made from the entire isolated RNA. Using immunoSEQ multiplex PCR, the repertoire was profiled, and TCRdb retains in-frame clones only, with some absent. Here the sample spans tens of thousands of clones, about three fifths being singletons. Donors underwent one heparinised blood draw, around 120 mL on average. All of the sorted populations showed purity greater than 95%. Trimming stripped 8 bases from V and 1 base from J, with 11 bases between. CDR1 and CDR2 from the germline V gene are SGHTA and FQGNSA. This CDR3 has 14 residues. Sequencing input: Tregs from blood. The receptor's source is a young woman in good health. This chain links TRBV7-2 with TRBJ2-2; no definite D call. The DNA for the CDR3 is TGTGCCAGCCGCAGGTGGCGGAACACCGGGGAGCTGTTTTTT. Protein: CASRRWRNTGELFF.